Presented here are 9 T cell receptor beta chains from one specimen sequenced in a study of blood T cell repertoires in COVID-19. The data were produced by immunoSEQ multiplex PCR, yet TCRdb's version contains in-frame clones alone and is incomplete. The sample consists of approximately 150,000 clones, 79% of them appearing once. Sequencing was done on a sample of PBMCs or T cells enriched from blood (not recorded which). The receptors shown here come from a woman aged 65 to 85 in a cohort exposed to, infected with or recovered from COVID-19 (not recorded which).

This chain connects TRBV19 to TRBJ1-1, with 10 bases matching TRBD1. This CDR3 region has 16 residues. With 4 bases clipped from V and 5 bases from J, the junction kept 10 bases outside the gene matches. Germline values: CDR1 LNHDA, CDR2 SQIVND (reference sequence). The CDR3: CASSTVGQGRGTEAFF. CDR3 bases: TGTGCCAGTAGTACAGTGGGACAGGGGCGCGGAACTGAAGCTTTCTTT.

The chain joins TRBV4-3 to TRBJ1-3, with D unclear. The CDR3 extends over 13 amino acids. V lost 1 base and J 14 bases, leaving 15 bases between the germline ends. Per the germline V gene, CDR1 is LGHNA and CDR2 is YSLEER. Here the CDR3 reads CASSQAGAGLLYF. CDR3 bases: TGCGCCAGCAGCCAAGCCGGCGCTGGACTCCTATATTTT.

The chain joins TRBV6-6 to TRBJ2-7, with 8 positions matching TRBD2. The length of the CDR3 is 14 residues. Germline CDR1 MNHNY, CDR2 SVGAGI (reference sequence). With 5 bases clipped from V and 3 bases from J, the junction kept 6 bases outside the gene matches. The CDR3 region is CASSPLAGGYEQYF. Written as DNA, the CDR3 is TGTGCCAGCAGTCCTCTAGCGGGTGGCTACGAGCAGTACTTC.

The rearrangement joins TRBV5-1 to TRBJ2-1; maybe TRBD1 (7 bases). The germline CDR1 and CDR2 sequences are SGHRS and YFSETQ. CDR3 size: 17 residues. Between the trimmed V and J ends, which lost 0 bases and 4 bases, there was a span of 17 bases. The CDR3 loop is CASSLGAGGSFYNEQFF. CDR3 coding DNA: TGCGCCAGCAGCTTGGGGGCAGGGGGGTCCTTTTACAATGAGCAGTTCTTC.

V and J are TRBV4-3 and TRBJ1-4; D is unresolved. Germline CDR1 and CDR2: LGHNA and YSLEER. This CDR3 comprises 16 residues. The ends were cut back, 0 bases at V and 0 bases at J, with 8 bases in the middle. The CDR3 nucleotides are TGCGCCAGCAGCCAAGATTGGCAGGCAACTAATGAAAAACTGTTTTTT. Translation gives CASSQDWQATNEKLFF.

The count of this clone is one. The DNA of the CDR3 is TGCAGCGTCCTGGACAGTAGTGCAACTAATGAAAAACTGTTTTTT. Amino acid sequence: CSVLDSSATNEKLFF. V gene TRBV29-1 combines with J gene TRBJ1-4; possibly TRBD1 for D (6 bases). Trimming cost V 6 bases and J 0 bases, with 14 bases left between them. CDR1 and CDR2 (germline): SQVTM, ANQGSEA. The CDR3 consists of 15 residues.

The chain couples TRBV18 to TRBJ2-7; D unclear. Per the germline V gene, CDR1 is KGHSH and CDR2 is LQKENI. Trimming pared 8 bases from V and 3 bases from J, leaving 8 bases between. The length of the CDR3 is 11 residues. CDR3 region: CASTYGYEQYF. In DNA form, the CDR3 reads TGTGCCAGCACCTATGGCTACGAGCAGTACTTC.

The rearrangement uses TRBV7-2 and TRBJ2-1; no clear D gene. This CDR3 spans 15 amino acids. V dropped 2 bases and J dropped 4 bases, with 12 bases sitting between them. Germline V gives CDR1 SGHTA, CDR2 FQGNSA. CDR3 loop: CASSLLANRYNEQFF. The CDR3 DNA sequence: TGTGCCAGCAGCTTACTTGCGAACCGTTACAATGAGCAGTTCTTC.

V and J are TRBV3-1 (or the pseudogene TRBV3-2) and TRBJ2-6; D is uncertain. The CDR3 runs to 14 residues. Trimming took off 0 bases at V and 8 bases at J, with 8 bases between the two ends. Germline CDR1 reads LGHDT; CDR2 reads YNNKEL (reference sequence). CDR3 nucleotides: TGTGCCAGCAGCCAAGATACGGTCACCAACGTCCTGACTTTC. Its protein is CASSQDTVTNVLTF.